Listed here are 3 T cell receptor beta chains from one sample, sequenced in a study of blood T cell repertoires in COVID-19 (dated by TCRdb to 2019 to 2021). The library was produced with the immunoSEQ multiplex PCR assay. TCRdb limited this immuneACCESS table to in-frame rearrangements with V and J called. A share of clones is missing; checked studies link under half to unresolved V genes, and the rest is unexplained. This sample lists about 120,000 clones; 80% to 85% were detected once. Roughly 0.83% of the sample goes to the ten largest clones. Material for sequencing was peripheral blood. The receptors here all came from a woman between 65 and 79 years old with acute or convalescent COVID-19.

A note on this clone: Other DNA sequences in this specimen translate into the identical CDR3. The genes are TRBV6-1 and TRBJ1-3; no definite D call. The V gene's germline CDR1 is MNHNS and CDR2 SASEGT. With 1 base removed from V and 0 bases from J, the gap between germline ends came to 7 bases. This CDR3 is 15 amino acids long. CDR3 bases: TGTGCCAGCAGTGAAGGTCAGATCTCTGGAAACACCATATATTTT. As protein: CASSEGQISGNTIYF.

The chain is built from TRBV30 and TRBJ1-5; tentative D call: TRBD1 (5 bases). The germline gives CDR1 GTSNPN, CDR2 SVGIG (reference sequence). The V end lost 5 bases, the J end lost 2 bases, and 10 bases lay between the germline ends. The CDR3 covers 13 residues. The CDR3 DNA reads as TGTGCCTGGGGCGCGGGGGGCAATCAGCCCCAGCATTTT. Residues: CAWGAGGNQPQHF.

This clone was recorded once. The rearrangement links TRBV5-6 to TRBJ2-7; TRBD1 matches 8 bases. Germline V CDR1 and CDR2: SGHDT, YYEEEE. The CDR3 has 15 amino acids. Trimming removed 0 bases from V and 6 bases from J; junction bases left unmatched: 8. The CDR3 bases are TGTGCCAGCAGCTTGGCCGCCAGGGGGCGTGGCGAGCAGTACTTC. It encodes CASSLAARGRGEQYF.